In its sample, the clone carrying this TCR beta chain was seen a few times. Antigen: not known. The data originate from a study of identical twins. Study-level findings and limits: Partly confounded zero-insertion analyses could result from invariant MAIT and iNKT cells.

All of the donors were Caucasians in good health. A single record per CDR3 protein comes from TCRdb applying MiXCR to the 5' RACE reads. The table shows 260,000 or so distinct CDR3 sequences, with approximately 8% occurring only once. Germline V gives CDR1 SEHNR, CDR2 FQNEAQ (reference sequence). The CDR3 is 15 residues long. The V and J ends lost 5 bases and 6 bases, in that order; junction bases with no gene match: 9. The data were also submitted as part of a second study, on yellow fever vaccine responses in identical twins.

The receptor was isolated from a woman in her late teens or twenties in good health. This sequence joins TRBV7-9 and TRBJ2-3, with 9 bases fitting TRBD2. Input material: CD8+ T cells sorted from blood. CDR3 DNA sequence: TGTGCCAGCAGCGCCTTAGCGGGAGTTCTGGATACGCAGTATTTT. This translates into CASSALAGVLDTQYF.